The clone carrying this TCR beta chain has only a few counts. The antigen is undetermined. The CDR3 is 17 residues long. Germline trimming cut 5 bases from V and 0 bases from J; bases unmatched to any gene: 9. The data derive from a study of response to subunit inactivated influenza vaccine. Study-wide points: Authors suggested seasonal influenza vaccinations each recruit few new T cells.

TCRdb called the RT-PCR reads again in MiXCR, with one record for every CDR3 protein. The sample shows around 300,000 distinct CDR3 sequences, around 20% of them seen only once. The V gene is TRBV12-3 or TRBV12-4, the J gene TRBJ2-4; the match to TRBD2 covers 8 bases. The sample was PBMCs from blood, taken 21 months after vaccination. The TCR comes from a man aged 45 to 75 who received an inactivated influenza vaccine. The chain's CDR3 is CASSLGRGGIAKNIQYF. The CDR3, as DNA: TGTGCCAGCAGTCTCGGGAGGGGCGGGATAGCCAAAAACATTCAGTACTTC.